Reported below is one TCR beta chain. Combining a sample-barcoded 5' primer with a J-beta primer mix, a second PCR ran for about 7 to 11 cycles. TCRdb itself ran the 5' RACE reads through MiXCR, one entry per CDR3 protein. The table lists fewer than 650,000 distinct CDR3 sequences, about 27% of them singletons. The data are from a study of blood T cells in healthy people across ages. J gave up 3 bases and V 3 bases, and 8 bases lay outside the gene matches. Germline-derived CDR1 and CDR2 are SGHRS and YFSETQ. The CDR3 loop spans 16 amino acids. This sample also belongs to another study, concerning T cells of mothers and their children. Turning to that study: Donors were three healthy Caucasian mothers and their six children. cDNA was synthesized from all extracted RNA at about 1.6 ug per reaction. Thymic selection molds TCR recombination output in much the same way for related pairs as for unrelated pairs.

Sequencing was carried out using blood. The chain couples TRBV5-1 to TRBJ2-5, with 10 bases aligning to TRBD1. The clonotype was recovered from a boy aged 2-9 years in good health. CDR3 bases: TGCGCCAGCAGCTCCCGGGACAGGGGAATCGAAGAGACCCAGTACTTC. Protein: CASSSRDRGIEETQYF.